This note documents a single TCR beta chain sequence. Its target is unknown. The sample is drawn from a study of T cells expressing NK-cell markers. Turning to the study itself: HCMV seropositivity marked most of the eight sequenced donors; one was seronegative. Study-level findings and limits: The same clonotypes also predominated in the CD3+CD56-NKG2C+ fraction of a handful of donors. Evidence did not settle whether expanded NKG2C+ T cell clones targeted HCMV.

Per the germline V gene, CDR1 is LGHDT and CDR2 is YNNKEL (reference sequence). This CDR3 is 13 amino acids long. What made the TCR beta cDNA was 5'RACE template switching with UMIs. TCRdb reanalyzed the 5' RACE reads, giving one entry per CDR3 protein sequence and no DNA. The sample shows roughly 280,000 distinct CDR3 sequences, and approximately 0.41% sits with its ten largest clones. J is TRBJ2-3 and V is TRBV3-1. Specimen: blood T cells: a sorted CD56 or NKG2C T cell subset, CD4+ or CD8+ T cells, or bulk PBMC T cells (not recorded which). The receptor was isolated from a man aged 18-30 years in good health. The CDR3 reads CASSQSSTTTQYF.